This paragraph reports one T cell receptor beta chain. Germline CDR1 and CDR2: SGHRS and YFSETQ. This CDR3 has 16 residues. V lost 4 bases and J 0 bases, leaving 14 bases between the germline ends. Template switching added a universal primer binding site, and final cDNA carried unique molecular identifiers. Each CDR3 protein gets one entry after TCRdb re-called the 5' RACE reads with MiXCR. The repertoire holds a few hundred thousand distinct CDR3 sequences, 9.6% seen once, with around 3% in the top ten. These data originate in a study of identical twins. The same sample was also used in a study of yellow fever vaccine responses in identical twins. That work adds: On the reported evidence, twins' vaccine T cell responses seemed partly convergent and partly personalized.

The source material was PBMCs. The sequence was obtained from a woman aged 18-35 years in good health. This chain connects TRBV5-1 to TRBJ2-1, with D uncertain. As DNA, the CDR3 is TGCGCCAGCAGCGAAAGGACGATGAGCTCCTACAATGAGCAGTTCTTC. Its translation: CASSERTMSSYNEQFF. The whole variable domain, filled in from reference TRBV5-1 and TRBJ2-1, reads KAGVTQTPRYLIKTRGQQVTLSCSPISGHRSVSWYQQTPGQGLQFLFEYFSETQRNKGNFPGRFSGRQFSNSRSEMNVSTLELGDSALYLCASSERTMSSYNEQFFGPGTRLTVL.